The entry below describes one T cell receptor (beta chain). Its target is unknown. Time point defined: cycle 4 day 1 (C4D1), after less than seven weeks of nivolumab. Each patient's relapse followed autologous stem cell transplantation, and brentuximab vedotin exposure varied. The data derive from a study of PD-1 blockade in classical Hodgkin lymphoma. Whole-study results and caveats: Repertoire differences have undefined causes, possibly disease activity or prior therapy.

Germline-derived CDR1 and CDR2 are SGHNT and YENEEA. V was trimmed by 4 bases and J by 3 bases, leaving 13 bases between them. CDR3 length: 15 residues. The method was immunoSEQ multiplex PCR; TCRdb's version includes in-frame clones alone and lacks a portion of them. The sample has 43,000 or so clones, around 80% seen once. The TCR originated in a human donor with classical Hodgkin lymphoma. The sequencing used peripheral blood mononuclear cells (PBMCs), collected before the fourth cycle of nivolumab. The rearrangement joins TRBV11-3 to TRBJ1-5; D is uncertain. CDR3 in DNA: TGTGCCAGCAGCTCCGCCGGGAGCCCCAATCAGCCCCAGCATTTT. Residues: CASSSAGSPNQPQHF.